Given below is one T cell receptor (beta chain) in context. The sample comes from a study of CD8+CD57+ T cells in acquired aplastic anemia. Study-level background: The mean DNA yield obtained from sorted CD4+ and CD8+ cells came to about 3 ug.

Template material for TCR beta VDJ and CDR3 profiling consisted of genomic DNA. MiXCR, run by TCRdb on the reads, gives a single entry per CDR3 protein. This table has around 290,000 distinct CDR3 sequences, 50% to 65% appearing once. Per the germline V gene, CDR1 is WNHNN and CDR2 is SYGVQD (reference sequence). This CDR3 contains 15 residues. Trimming pared 0 bases from V and 1 base from J, leaving 9 bases between. All patients picked for sequencing had shown, by flow cytometry, an expansion of CD8+CD57+ cells. Every patient was diagnosed with severe acquired aplastic anemia. The origin of this receptor is a human donor with aplastic anemia. The chain is built from TRBV10-1 and TRBJ1-1, with D possibly matching TRBD1 (6 bases). Sequenced sample: sorted CD4+, CD8+, or CD8+CD57+ T cells (not recorded which) from PBMCs. The CDR3 sequence is CASSESGGPNTEAFF. The CDR3 nucleotides read TGCGCCAGCAGTGAGTCGGGGGGGCCGAACACTGAAGCTTTCTTT.